A selection of T cell receptor beta chains follows, all from one sample in a study of blood T cell repertoires in COVID-19. Profiling relied on immunoSEQ multiplex PCR, and the TCRdb table lists in-frame clones only, not all of them. The table records a few hundred thousand clones, around nine tenths of them present only once. The sample was peripheral blood. The receptors were gathered from a woman in her 30s with COVID-19, enrolled during active disease. CDR3s include the opening cysteine and the closing phenylalanine or tryptophan.

j_gene | v_gene | CDR3aa
TRBJ2-3 | TRBV27 | CASSLSGAGGPRDTQYF
TRBJ1-4 | TRBV28 | CASSSLTGKGEKLFF
TRBJ2-1 | TRBV7-6 | CASSSRQGPGNEQFF
TRBJ2-2 | TRBV5-6 | CASSFLTLLAGGDTGELFF
TRBJ1-1 | TRBV19 | CASSYRETEAFF
TRBJ2-7 | TRBV6-5 | CASSYGDFAYEQYF
TRBJ1-2 | TRBV6-4 | CASRDTPGQGAGYTF
TRBJ1-4 | TRBV27 | CASSSQGAEKLFF
TRBJ2-1 | TRBV15 | CATRVRGTHYNEQFF
TRBJ1-4 | TRBV5-1 | CASSPGSLALNEKLFF
TRBJ2-7 | TRBV13 | CASSPSQGLLSYEQYF
TRBJ2-5 | TRBV5-4 | CASSSVAGSPQETQYF
TRBJ1-1 | TRBV6-6 | CASSPGGLHTEAFF
TRBJ1-4 | TRBV7-2 | CASSLEGVGMVFF
TRBJ1-1 | TRBV5-4 | CASSKQAAEAFF
TRBJ1-1 | TRBV11-2 | CASSLGTGDTEAFF
TRBJ2-4 | TRBV19 | CASSIPVGSKNIQYF